The 8 T cell receptor beta chains listed next were all sequenced from one sample in a study of blood T cells in healthy people across ages (dated by TCRdb to 2013 to 2016). The library was built by means of 5' RACE. The data were produced on an Illumina HiSeq 2500. A second PCR of about 7 to 12 cycles was run with a J-beta primer mix and a sample-barcoded 5' primer. TCRdb reprocessing: public reads trimmed at Q25 with fastp, clones called with MiXCR, in-frame beta chains kept. Merged by CDR3 protein, the rows form single entries marked with the most common genes and DNA. The sample table holds about 800,000 distinct CDR3 sequences, of which less than 60% were seen once. The top ten clones comprise around 18% of the sample. The sample consisted of blood. These receptor sequences come from an older man in good health.

This clonotype was observed a handful of times. V and J are TRBV29-1 and TRBJ2-7; D possibly corresponds to TRBD2 (7 bases). The germline V gene has CDR1 SQVTM and CDR2 ANQGSEA. The CDR3 is 12 residues long. Deletions cut 6 bases from V and 6 bases from J, with 15 bases between. CDR3 residues: CSVGGGGLEQYF. CDR3 DNA sequence: TGCAGCGTCGGAGGGGGGGGGCTCGAGCAGTACTTC.

Regarding this clonotype: A much larger clone is a single base away; this may be a read error. The chain joins TRBV29-1 to TRBJ2-5; possibly TRBD1 for D (8 bases). Germline V gives CDR1 SQVTM, CDR2 ANQGSEA. Between the trimmed V and J ends, which lost 7 bases and 11 bases, there was a span of 23 bases. The CDR3 loop spans 13 amino acids. CDR3 amino acids: CSGSEDREGEQYF. The CDR3 DNA follows: TGCAGCGGCTCCGAGGACAGGGAGGGTGAGCAGTACTTC.

The CDR3 sequence: CASRRFVNSNQPQHF. Here the CDR3 DNA reads TGTGCCAGCAGGAGGTTCGTAAATAGCAATCAGCCCCAGCATTTT. J is TRBJ1-5 and V is TRBV6-2 or TRBV6-3, with D uncertain. Germline CDR1 is MNHEY and CDR2 is SVGEGT. The CDR3 covers 15 residues. With 6 bases removed from V and 0 bases from J, the gap between germline ends came to 12 bases.

J is TRBJ2-3 and V is TRBV6-5; TRBD2 might be the D (6 bases). There are 14 residues in the CDR3. CDR1 is MNHEY, CDR2 SVGAGI, per germline. V dropped 5 bases and J dropped 8 bases, with 17 bases sitting between them. CDR3 in DNA: TGTGCCAGCAGTAAGACTAGTAGGATGGGTACGCAGTATTTT. It specifies CASSKTSRMGTQYF.

The chain is built from TRBV28 and TRBJ1-2; no reliable D call. The CDR3 runs to 11 residues. CDR1 is MDHEN and CDR2 is SYDVKM in the germline V gene. Between the trimmed V and J ends, which lost 8 bases and 7 bases, there was a span of 11 bases. CDR3 protein: CASFETSGYTF. CDR3 in DNA: TGTGCCAGCTTTGAGACAAGTGGCTACACCTTC.

The chain recombines TRBV24-1 with TRBJ2-3; tentatively, D is TRBD2 (6 bases). Germline assignment: CDR1 KGHDR and CDR2 SFDVKD. The CDR3 covers 13 residues. The germline V and J ends were trimmed by 9 bases and 3 bases, with 12 bases remaining between them. The CDR3, as DNA: TGTGCCACCGCCGGGACTTCAACAGATACGCAGTATTTT. Amino acid sequence: CATAGTSTDTQYF.

In its sample, this clonotype was seen a few times. The chain links TRBV5-1 to TRBJ2-5; D uncertain. CDR3 length: 14 residues. CDR1 SGHRS and CDR2 YFSETQ come from the germline V gene. Trimming took 0 bases from V and 7 from J, leaving 13 bases between them. CDR3 bases: TGCGCCAGCAGCTTGGGAACCAGAGAAGCGACCCAGTACTTC. Translated: CASSLGTREATQYF.

The chain recombines TRBV3-1 with TRBJ1-1; D not resolved. V was shortened by 4 bases and J by 6 bases, with 15 bases between the two germline ends. CDR1 is LGHDT, CDR2 YNNKEL, per germline (reference sequence). This CDR3 is built from 14 residues. CDR3 loop: CASSPAHIGPEAFF. The DNA of the CDR3 is TGTGCCAGCAGCCCTGCACACATCGGGCCTGAAGCTTTCTTT.